The 27 T cell receptor beta chains below come from one sample, sequenced in a study of cytotoxic CD8 clonotypes in ibrutinib-treated CLL. Assay: immunoSEQ multiplex PCR; the TCRdb copy retains only in-frame clones and omits some. The table lists about 140,000 clones, 65% to 85% of them singletons. The input for sequencing was PBMCs, taken after 36 months of ibrutinib treatment. The receptors derive from a human donor with chronic lymphocytic leukemia.

The V call is TRBV2, the J call TRBJ1-2; 8 nucleotides line up with TRBD1. The CDR3 runs 14 residues. The V gene's germline CDR1 is SNHLY and CDR2 FYNNEI. V shed 11 bases and J 7 bases; nucleotides not matched to a gene: 15. The DNA of the CDR3 is TGTGCCGGCACACCCGACAGGGGCTCTACTGGCTACACCTTC. Translating gives CAGTPDRGSTGYTF.

The J gene is TRBJ1-1, the V gene TRBV5-4; tentative D call: TRBD1 (6 bases). The V end lost 5 bases, the J end lost 5 bases, and 19 bases lay between the germline ends. Germline V lookup: CDR1 SGHNT, CDR2 YYREEE (reference sequence). This CDR3 spans 15 amino acids. The CDR3 region has the DNA TGTGCCAGCAGACTCGTTCGGGCAGGGGAAACTGAAGCTTTCTTT. Its translation: CASRLVRAGETEAFF. The full variable domain, completed using reference TRBV5-4 and TRBJ1-1, is ETGVTQSPTHLIKTRGQQVTLRCSSQSGHNTVSWYQQALGQGPQFIFQYYREEENGRGNFPPRFSGLQFPNYSSELNVNALELDDSALYLCASRLVRAGETEAFFGQGTRLTVV.

For the CDR3, the DNA is TGTGCCAGCAGACCAGGACTCTCCGATGAAAAACTGTTTTTT. Its translation: CASRPGLSDEKLFF. V usage is TRBV7-9 and J usage is TRBJ1-4; D remains unclear. The CDR3 has 14 amino acids. Germline V gene sequence: CDR1 SEHNR, CDR2 FQNEAQ (reference sequence). Deletions cut 6 bases from V and 6 bases from J, with 14 bases between. Together with reference TRBV7-9 and TRBJ1-4, the CDR3 gives the full variable domain: DTGVSQNPRHKITKRGQNVTFRCDPISEHNRLYWYRQTLGQGPEFLTYFQNEAQLEKSRLLSDRFSAERPKGSFSTLEIQRTEQGDSAMYLCASRPGLSDEKLFFGSGTQLSVL.

This chain connects TRBV15 to TRBJ1-1; D ambiguous. Germline V gene sequence: CDR1 LNHNV, CDR2 YYDKDF (reference sequence). Trimming shortened V by 4 bases and J by 0 bases, and 18 bases separated the two germline ends. The CDR3 has 17 amino acids. DNA of the CDR3: TGTGCCACCAGCACCCCGGTACAATGGACTCTGAACACTGAAGCTTTCTTT. Amino acids: CATSTPVQWTLNTEAFF.

The rearrangement links TRBV28 to TRBJ1-4; the match to TRBD1 covers 9 bases. Germline V gene lookup returns CDR1 MDHEN and CDR2 SYDVKM. V lost 4 bases and J lost 7; bases outside the gene matches: 7. The CDR3 has 15 residues. CDR3 region: CASSSTGGLREKLFF. In DNA, the CDR3 is TGTGCCAGCAGTTCAACAGGGGGCTTACGTGAAAAACTGTTTTTT. The complete variable domain, with remaining parts taken from reference TRBV28 and TRBJ1-4, reads DVKVTQSSRYLVKRTGEKVFLECVQDMDHENMFWYRQDPGLGLRLIYFSYDVKMKEKGDIPEGYSVSREKKERFSLILESASTNQTSMYLCASSSTGGLREKLFFGSGTQLSVL.

The table lists this clone with a few counts. This chain joins TRBV18 and TRBJ2-2; D unresolved. The germline gives CDR1 KGHSH, CDR2 LQKENI. The length of the CDR3 is 15 residues. The V end lost 5 bases, the J end lost 0 bases, and 10 bases lay between the germline ends. The CDR3 DNA is TGTGCCAGCTCAGGCCTTATCCCGAACACCGGGGAGCTGTTTTTT. Encoded protein: CASSGLIPNTGELFF.

The rearrangement links TRBV9 to TRBJ2-3; D perhaps matches TRBD1 (5 bases). Germline loops: CDR1 SGDLS, CDR2 YYNGEE. The ends were cut back, 1 base at V and 0 bases at J, with 9 bases in the middle. CDR3 size: 15 residues. The CDR3 spells CASSVQGRSTDTQYF. The CDR3 nucleotides read TGTGCCAGCAGCGTACAGGGTAGAAGCACAGATACGCAGTATTTT.

This clone appeared once. The chain joins TRBV5-6 to TRBJ1-2; possibly TRBD1 for D (6 bases). The CDR3 contains 14 residues. V shed 4 bases and J shed 4 bases, with 14 bases lying between them. The germline V gene has CDR1 SGHDT and CDR2 YYEEEE. The CDR3, as DNA: TGTGCCAGCAGCCGGGGGCTTAAGCCCTATGGCTACACCTTC. Its protein product is CASSRGLKPYGYTF.

The chain couples TRBV5-1 to TRBJ1-2; 8 nucleotides match TRBD1. Germline V gives CDR1 SGHRS, CDR2 YFSETQ. The CDR3 is made up of 15 amino acids. The junction had 6 bases not matched to a gene; V was cut back by 1 base and J by 4 bases. CDR3 bases: TGCGCCAGCAGCTTGAGATCAGGGGGCGCCTATGGCTACACCTTC. Translating it yields CASSLRSGGAYGYTF.

The V gene is TRBV2, the J gene TRBJ2-7; no clear D gene. Trimming stripped 4 bases from V and 5 bases from J, with 9 bases between. Germline CDR1 SNHLY, CDR2 FYNNEI. The CDR3 has 12 amino acids. The CDR3 sequence is CASSGQANEQYF. CDR3 DNA: TGTGCCAGCAGTGGGCAGGCTAACGAGCAGTACTTC.

This chain uses TRBV11-2 with TRBJ1-3; D is undetermined. Per germline, CDR1 SGHAT and CDR2 FQNNGV. The germline V and J ends were trimmed by 5 bases and 2 bases, with 16 bases remaining between them. CDR3 size: 16 residues. The DNA of the CDR3 is TGTGCCAGCAGCAACTTTCGTTATGGAACTGGAAACACCATATATTTT. Residues: CASSNFRYGTGNTIYF.

V usage is TRBV7-9 and J usage is TRBJ2-5; D unclear. This CDR3 is 14 amino acids long. Trimming took off 5 bases at V and 0 bases at J, with 10 bases between the two ends. Germline CDR1 SEHNR, CDR2 FQNEAQ (reference sequence). CDR3 loop: CASSDARHQETQYF. In DNA, the CDR3 is TGTGCCAGCAGCGACGCAAGACACCAAGAGACCCAGTACTTC.

The chain combines TRBV7-2 with TRBJ1-2; 7 bases are a match to TRBD1. Germline trimming cut 2 bases from V and 8 bases from J; bases unmatched to any gene: 5. There are 13 residues in the CDR3. CDR1 is SGHTA and CDR2 is FQGNSA in the germline V gene. In DNA form, the CDR3 reads TGTGCCAGCAGCTTACCACAGGGGTCAGGCTACACCTTC. It codes for CASSLPQGSGYTF.

The J gene is TRBJ2-1, the V gene TRBV19, with TRBD2 matching 8 bases. In germline, CDR1 is LNHDA, CDR2 SQIVND (reference sequence). The ends lost 1 base at V and 11 bases at J; junction bases unmatched: 1. The CDR3 has 12 amino acids. Written as DNA, the CDR3 is TGTGCCAGTAGTATAGCGGGGGGGAAGCAGTTCTTC. Amino acid sequence: CASSIAGGKQFF.

This clone was seen only a few times. The rearrangement uses TRBV4-2 and TRBJ2-7, with TRBD2 matching over 9 bases. CDR3 length equals 15 residues. J was trimmed by 3 bases and V by 4 bases; bases with no gene match: 7. Per germline, CDR1 LGHNA and CDR2 YNFKEQ. CDR3 sequence reads: CASSRRLAVNYEQYF. The CDR3 DNA reads TGTGCCAGCAGCCGCCGACTAGCGGTGAACTACGAGCAGTACTTC.

The rearrangement joins TRBV6-5 to TRBJ1-1, with TRBD1 identical over 7 bases. J gave up 4 bases and V 6 bases, and 5 bases lay outside the gene matches. The CDR3 loop spans 13 amino acids. Per the germline V gene, CDR1 is MNHEY and CDR2 is SVGAGI. CDR3 bases: TGTGCCAGCAGACAGGGGAGGGTCACTGAAGCTTTCTTT. It yields the protein CASRQGRVTEAFF.

The J gene is TRBJ2-3, the V gene TRBV7-3, with 11 positions matching TRBD2. J gave up 5 bases and V 5 bases, and 6 bases lay outside the gene matches. Germline assignment: CDR1 SGHTA and CDR2 FQGTGA. This CDR3 contains 15 residues. This CDR3 reads CASSQTSGTGDTQYF. The CDR3 DNA sequence: TGTGCCAGCAGCCAGACTAGCGGGACGGGAGATACGCAGTATTTT.

The chain's CDR3 is CASSRGETQYF. In nucleotides, the CDR3 is TGTGCCAGCAGCCGCGGAGAGACCCAGTACTTC. This chain connects TRBV11-2 to TRBJ2-5, with D uncertain. This CDR3 has 11 amino acids. The germline gives CDR1 SGHAT, CDR2 FQNNGV. Trimming cost V 5 bases and J 4 bases, with 5 bases left between them.

This chain links TRBV5-1 with TRBJ2-2; maybe TRBD2 (6 bases). The germline V and J ends were trimmed by 4 bases and 1 base, with 17 bases remaining between them. Germline values: CDR1 SGHRS, CDR2 YFSETQ. CDR3 length equals 17 residues. CDR3 in DNA: TGCGCCAGCAGCCCACTGGGGGGAACCTTGAACACCGGGGAGCTGTTTTTT. This translates into CASSPLGGTLNTGELFF.

V gene TRBV5-1 combines with J gene TRBJ1-2; possible D gene TRBD1, 6 bases. CDR1 and CDR2 (germline): SGHRS, YFSETQ. Deletions cut 2 bases from V and 5 bases from J, with 10 bases between. The CDR3 extends over 13 amino acids. The CDR3 here is CASSLEQGYGYTF. The DNA for the CDR3 is TGCGCCAGCAGCTTAGAACAGGGATATGGCTACACCTTC. Together with reference TRBV5-1 and TRBJ1-2, the CDR3 gives the full variable domain: KAGVTQTPRYLIKTRGQQVTLSCSPISGHRSVSWYQQTPGQGLQFLFEYFSETQRNKGNFPGRFSGRQFSNSRSEMNVSTLELGDSALYLCASSLEQGYGYTFGSGTRLTVV.

The table lists this clone with a count of one. The gene calls are TRBV7-9 and TRBJ2-5, with TRBD2 identical over 7 bases. The CDR3 sequence is 16 residues long. Trimming removed 5 bases from V and 9 bases from J; junction bases left unmatched: 18. Per the germline V gene, CDR1 is SEHNR and CDR2 is FQNEAQ (reference sequence). This chain's CDR3 is CASSTRLALPVEAQYF. As DNA, the CDR3 is TGTGCCAGCAGCACCCGACTAGCCTTGCCCGTTGAAGCCCAGTACTTC.

The chain joins TRBV4-1 to TRBJ1-5; D might be TRBD1 (6 bases). Trimming left V 0 bases short and J 7 bases short, with 10 bases between. There are 14 residues in the CDR3. Looked up from germline, CDR1 is MGHRA and CDR2 is YSYEKL. The CDR3 sequence is CASSQDRGGQPQHF. CDR3 in DNA: TGCGCCAGCAGCCAAGACAGGGGCGGGCAGCCCCAGCATTTT.

The V gene is TRBV5-5, the J gene TRBJ1-2; weak D call: TRBD1 (6 bases). This CDR3 is built from 15 residues. V was clipped by 4 bases and J by 6 bases, with 19 bases between them. Per germline, CDR1 SGHKS and CDR2 YYEKEE (reference sequence). The CDR3 nucleotides read TGTGCCAGCAGCGTGGTGGACAGACCCAGCAATGGCTACACCTTC. Protein product: CASSVVDRPSNGYTF.

V gene TRBV7-9 combines with J gene TRBJ2-1; D remains unclear. V was trimmed by 5 bases and J by 10 bases, leaving 12 bases between them. Germline CDR1 and CDR2: SEHNR and FQNEAQ (reference sequence). This CDR3 is 12 amino acids long. CDR3 residues: CASSPMNSEQFF. CDR3 nucleotides: TGTGCCAGCAGCCCCATGAATAGCGAGCAGTTCTTC.

V and J are TRBV2 and TRBJ2-7, with D perhaps TRBD1 (6 bases). The CDR3 totals 14 residues. With 6 bases removed from V and 5 bases from J, the gap between germline ends came to 17 bases. Germline V gene data show CDR1 as SNHLY and CDR2 as FYNNEI. The CDR3 sequence is CASRPGLNRDEQYF. The DNA of the CDR3 is TGTGCCAGCAGACCAGGTTTAAACAGGGACGAGCAGTACTTC.

V and J are TRBV19 and TRBJ2-2, with TRBD1 matching over 10 bases. The ends lost 4 bases at V and 5 bases at J; junction bases unmatched: 1. Germline-derived CDR1 and CDR2 are LNHDA and SQIVND (reference sequence). This CDR3 comprises 14 residues. The CDR3 here is CASSRTGGTGELFF. CDR3 nucleotides: TGTGCCAGTAGTAGGACAGGGGGGACCGGGGAGCTGTTTTTT. The full variable domain, with the rest looked up from reference TRBV19 and TRBJ2-2, is DGGITQSPKYLFRKEGQNVTLSCEQNLNHDAMYWYRQDPGQGLRLIYYSQIVNDFQKGDIAEGYSVSREKKESFPLTVTSAQKNPTAFYLCASSRTGGTGELFFGEGSRLTVL.

This clone was picked up a small number of times. The chain is built from TRBV7-2 and TRBJ1-1; TRBD1 is a possible D gene (6 bases). Per germline, CDR1 SGHTA and CDR2 FQGNSA. V lost 5 bases and J lost 0, with 25 bases in between. This CDR3 region has 19 residues. CDR3 loop: CASSPPLGRSDRMNTEAFF. The CDR3 DNA sequence: TGTGCCAGCAGCCCACCGTTGGGACGGTCGGACAGAATGAACACTGAAGCTTTCTTT.